The 21 T cell receptor beta chains reported below all come from one sample, sequenced in a study of shared clonotypes between healthy human individuals. Some clones are missing from TCRdb's copy, which holds only in-frame ones; the method was immunoSEQ multiplex PCR. The data contain about 2.4 million clones, more than 85% of them singletons. Sequencing was done on a sample of naive CD4+ T cells from PBMCs. Noted subset: CD45RA+ positively selected. The receptors originated from a man between 18 and 35 years old in good health. Some clones in this sample may be carry-over from other donors' samples.

The J gene is TRBJ2-6, the V gene TRBV27; D call uncertain. This CDR3 has 16 residues. V gave up 0 bases and J gave up 3 bases, with 9 bases separating them. Germline V gene lookup returns CDR1 MNHEY and CDR2 SMNVEV (reference sequence). CDR3 DNA sequence: TGTGCCAGCAGTTTATCAAGGCAGAATGGGGCCAACGTCCTGACTTTC. Translated, it gives CASSLSRQNGANVLTF.

The V gene is TRBV2, the J gene TRBJ1-2, with a weak D call TRBD1 (5 bases). With 7 bases removed from V and 8 bases from J, the gap between germline ends came to 17 bases. The V gene's germline CDR1 is SNHLY and CDR2 FYNNEI. This CDR3 is built from 13 residues. In DNA, the CDR3 is TGTGCCAGCACCTATCGGGGGGTGCGGGGCTACACCTTC. Protein: CASTYRGVRGYTF. Using reference TRBV2 and TRBJ1-2 for the parts outside the CDR3, the full variable domain is EPEVTQTPSHQVTQMGQEVILRCVPISNHLYFYWYRQILGQKVEFLVSFYNNEISEKSEIFDDQFSVERPDGSNFTLKIRSTKLEDSAMYFCASTYRGVRGYTFGSGTRLTVV.

Concerning this clone itself: Other DNA sequences in this sample translate to the same CDR3. V and J are TRBV28 and TRBJ2-7; TRBD2 aligns across 7 bases. Looked up from germline, CDR1 is MDHEN and CDR2 is SYDVKM. V lost 3 bases to trimming and J lost 4 bases; unmatched junction nucleotides: 3. This CDR3 comprises 13 residues. CDR3 loop: CASSFGGRYEQYF. The CDR3 DNA sequence: TGTGCCAGCAGTTTTGGCGGGAGATACGAGCAGTACTTC.

This chain joins TRBV4-1 and TRBJ2-7, with D perhaps being TRBD1 or TRBD2 (6 bases each). V shed 1 base and J shed 1 base, with 17 bases lying between them. The CDR3 sequence is 17 residues long. Germline CDR1 MGHRA, CDR2 YSYEKL. CDR3 sequence: CASSQVGGRAGSYEQYF. The CDR3 DNA sequence: TGCGCCAGCAGCCAAGTCGGGGGCAGGGCAGGATCCTACGAGCAGTACTTC.

The chain uses TRBV28 and TRBJ2-7; 13 bases fit TRBD2. The CDR3 covers 15 residues. V was pared by 6 bases and J by 6 bases, with 8 bases of the junction left unmatched. CDR1 is MDHEN, CDR2 SYDVKM, per germline. The CDR3 sequence is CASRGPGLAGSEQYF. CDR3 DNA: TGTGCCAGCAGAGGCCCGGGACTAGCGGGATCCGAGCAGTACTTC.

The V and J genes are TRBV15 and TRBJ2-1, with TRBD2 matching 7 bases. The V segment lost 0 bases and the J segment 8 bases; nucleotides outside the gene matches: 7. Germline V CDR1 and CDR2: LNHNV, YYDKDF (reference sequence). The CDR3 loop spans 15 amino acids. CDR3 region: CATSRDLGGEHEQFF. The CDR3 region has the DNA TGTGCCACCAGCAGAGATCTGGGAGGGGAGCATGAGCAGTTCTTC.

In DNA form, the CDR3 reads TGTGCCAGCAGTGAAGCGCGGGGGACCGGGGGTGAGCAGTTCTTC. Translation: CASSEARGTGGEQFF. The chain employs TRBV2 and TRBJ2-1; TRBD2 matches 7 bases. Trimming cost V 0 bases and J 9 bases; bases outside gene matches: 8. CDR3 length equals 15 residues. Germline V lookup: CDR1 SNHLY, CDR2 FYNNEI.

This clone was detected only a few times. The chain is built from TRBV28 and TRBJ1-5; D unclear. Deletions cut 3 bases from V and 0 bases from J, with 12 bases between. The germline V gene has CDR1 MDHEN and CDR2 SYDVKM. The CDR3 sequence is 16 residues long. CDR3 nucleotide sequence: TGTGCCAGCAGTTTGATGTCGGTCAATAGCAATCAGCCCCAGCATTTT. It specifies CASSLMSVNSNQPQHF.

The V gene is TRBV28, the J gene TRBJ2-6; the D gene could be TRBD1 or TRBD2 (5 bases each). V was clipped by 6 bases and J by 2 bases, with 14 bases between them. This CDR3 has 16 residues. From germline, CDR1 is MDHEN and CDR2 SYDVKM. The CDR3 DNA is TGTGCCAGCAGAGAGGTCGGGACCACTGGGGCCAACGTCCTGACTTTC. Encoded protein: CASREVGTTGANVLTF. The variable domain in full, with the rest retrieved from reference TRBV28 and TRBJ2-6, is DVKVTQSSRYLVKRTGEKVFLECVQDMDHENMFWYRQDPGLGLRLIYFSYDVKMKEKGDIPEGYSVSREKKERFSLILESASTNQTSMYLCASREVGTTGANVLTFGAGSRLTVL.

The CDR3 DNA is TGTGCCAGCTCAATGGGGCAGAGGCTAGGGTGGCCCCAGCATTTT. This translates into CASSMGQRLGWPQHF. The V gene is TRBV18, the J gene TRBJ1-5; D possibly corresponds to TRBD1 (5 bases). Per the germline V gene, CDR1 is KGHSH and CDR2 is LQKENI. This CDR3 contains 15 residues. V was cut by 5 bases and J by 9 bases, with 20 bases left in between.

The chain uses TRBV5-4 and TRBJ2-7, with 10 bases aligning to TRBD1. The CDR3 sequence is 15 residues long. The germline V gene has CDR1 SGHNT and CDR2 YYREEE (reference sequence). V gave up 4 bases and J gave up 3 bases; unmatched junction bases: 7. The CDR3 loop is CASSRDRGLLYEQYF. CDR3 DNA sequence: TGTGCCAGCAGCCGAGACAGGGGGCTCCTCTACGAGCAGTACTTC.

The V and J genes are TRBV10-3 and TRBJ1-6; no clear D gene. The germline gives CDR1 ENHRY, CDR2 SYGVKD. The CDR3 is 12 residues long. The DNA for the CDR3 is TGTGCTAGTTGGGAGGCGGGTTCACCCCTCCACTTT. Its translation is CASWEAGSPLHF.

The V call is TRBV29-1, the J call TRBJ2-7; TRBD2 matches 9 bases. CDR3 size: 13 residues. J was trimmed by 3 bases and V by 5 bases; bases with no gene match: 5. Germline-derived CDR1 and CDR2 are SQVTM and ANQGSEA. Written as DNA, the CDR3 is TGCAGCGTTATAGCGGGGGCAAACTACGAGCAGTACTTC. This encodes CSVIAGANYEQYF.

About this clone itself: This sample also contains other DNA sequences that code for the same CDR3. The chain recombines TRBV28 with TRBJ2-7; D ambiguous. CDR1 and CDR2 from the germline V gene are MDHEN and SYDVKM. The ends were cut back, 5 bases at V and 1 base at J, with 6 bases in the middle. The CDR3 runs to 12 residues. This CDR3 is CASSTSSYEQYF. The CDR3 nucleotides read TGTGCCAGCAGTACCTCATCCTACGAGCAGTACTTC.

This chain uses TRBV5-4 with TRBJ2-4; 8 nucleotides agree with TRBD1. The CDR3 has 16 amino acids. Looked up from germline, CDR1 is SGHNT and CDR2 is YYREEE (reference sequence). V lost 4 bases to trimming and J lost 5 bases; unmatched junction nucleotides: 11. The CDR3 DNA reads TGTGCCAGCAGCGTCCGGGACAGGAACCTCGAAAACATTCAGTACTTC. This codes for CASSVRDRNLENIQYF.

V and J are TRBV19 and TRBJ2-7; 12 bases line up with TRBD2. CDR3 length: 14 residues. V shed 5 bases and J 2 bases; nucleotides not matched to a gene: 1. CDR1 is LNHDA and CDR2 is SQIVND in the germline V gene (reference sequence). This chain's CDR3 is CASSLAGGAYEQYF. For the CDR3, the DNA is TGTGCCAGTAGTCTAGCGGGAGGGGCCTACGAGCAGTACTTC.

This rearrangement joins TRBV14 to TRBJ2-5; TRBD2 matches at 10 bases. This CDR3 region has 18 residues. Germline CDR1 SGHDN, CDR2 FVKESK. V lost 0 bases to trimming and J lost 1 base; unmatched junction nucleotides: 8. CDR3 in DNA: TGTGCCAGCAGCCAAGATGGGCGAGGACTAGCGGTCCAAGAGACCCAGTACTTC. Translating it yields CASSQDGRGLAVQETQYF.

The chain links TRBV6-1 to TRBJ2-3; possibly TRBD1 for D (5 bases). The germline V and J ends were trimmed by 1 base and 5 bases, with 10 bases remaining between them. The germline gives CDR1 MNHNS, CDR2 SASEGT. The CDR3 extends over 14 amino acids. CDR3 in amino acids: CASSEGQYQDTQYF. The CDR3 DNA reads TGTGCCAGCAGTGAAGGACAGTACCAAGATACGCAGTATTTT.

This chain links TRBV7-2 with TRBJ2-1, with D possibly matching TRBD2 (6 bases). Germline V gene data show CDR1 as SGHTA and CDR2 as FQGNSA. The CDR3 has 14 residues. Between the trimmed V and J ends, which lost 5 bases and 8 bases, there was a span of 16 bases. DNA of the CDR3: TGTGCCAGCAGCCGGGACTCCTCCAGCGATGAGCAGTTCTTC. It is translated as CASSRDSSSDEQFF. Full variable domain (missing parts from reference TRBV7-2 and TRBJ2-1): GAGVSQSPSNKVTEKGKDVELRCDPISGHTALYWYRQSLGQGLEFLIYFQGNSAPDKSGLPSDRFSAERTGGSVSTLTIQRTQQEDSAVYLCASSRDSSSDEQFFGPGTRLTVL.

The rearrangement joins TRBV7-3 to TRBJ2-3; possibly TRBD2 for D (5 bases). The CDR3 extends over 12 amino acids. V was cut by 3 bases and J by 5 bases, with 6 bases left in between. Germline CDR1 reads SGHTA; CDR2 reads FQGTGA. The chain's CDR3 is CASSLGRDTQYF. CDR3 coding DNA: TGTGCCAGCAGCTTGGGGAGAGATACGCAGTATTTT.

This clone was picked up a small number of times. The chain is built from TRBV6-5 and TRBJ1-2; the match to TRBD1 covers 9 bases. The CDR3 length is 11 residues. The junction had 1 base not matched to a gene; V was cut back by 6 bases and J by 8 bases. Germline V CDR1 and CDR2: MNHEY, SVGAGI. CDR3 loop: CASRGQGGYTF. CDR3 sequence (DNA): TGTGCCAGCAGGGGACAGGGAGGCTACACCTTC.